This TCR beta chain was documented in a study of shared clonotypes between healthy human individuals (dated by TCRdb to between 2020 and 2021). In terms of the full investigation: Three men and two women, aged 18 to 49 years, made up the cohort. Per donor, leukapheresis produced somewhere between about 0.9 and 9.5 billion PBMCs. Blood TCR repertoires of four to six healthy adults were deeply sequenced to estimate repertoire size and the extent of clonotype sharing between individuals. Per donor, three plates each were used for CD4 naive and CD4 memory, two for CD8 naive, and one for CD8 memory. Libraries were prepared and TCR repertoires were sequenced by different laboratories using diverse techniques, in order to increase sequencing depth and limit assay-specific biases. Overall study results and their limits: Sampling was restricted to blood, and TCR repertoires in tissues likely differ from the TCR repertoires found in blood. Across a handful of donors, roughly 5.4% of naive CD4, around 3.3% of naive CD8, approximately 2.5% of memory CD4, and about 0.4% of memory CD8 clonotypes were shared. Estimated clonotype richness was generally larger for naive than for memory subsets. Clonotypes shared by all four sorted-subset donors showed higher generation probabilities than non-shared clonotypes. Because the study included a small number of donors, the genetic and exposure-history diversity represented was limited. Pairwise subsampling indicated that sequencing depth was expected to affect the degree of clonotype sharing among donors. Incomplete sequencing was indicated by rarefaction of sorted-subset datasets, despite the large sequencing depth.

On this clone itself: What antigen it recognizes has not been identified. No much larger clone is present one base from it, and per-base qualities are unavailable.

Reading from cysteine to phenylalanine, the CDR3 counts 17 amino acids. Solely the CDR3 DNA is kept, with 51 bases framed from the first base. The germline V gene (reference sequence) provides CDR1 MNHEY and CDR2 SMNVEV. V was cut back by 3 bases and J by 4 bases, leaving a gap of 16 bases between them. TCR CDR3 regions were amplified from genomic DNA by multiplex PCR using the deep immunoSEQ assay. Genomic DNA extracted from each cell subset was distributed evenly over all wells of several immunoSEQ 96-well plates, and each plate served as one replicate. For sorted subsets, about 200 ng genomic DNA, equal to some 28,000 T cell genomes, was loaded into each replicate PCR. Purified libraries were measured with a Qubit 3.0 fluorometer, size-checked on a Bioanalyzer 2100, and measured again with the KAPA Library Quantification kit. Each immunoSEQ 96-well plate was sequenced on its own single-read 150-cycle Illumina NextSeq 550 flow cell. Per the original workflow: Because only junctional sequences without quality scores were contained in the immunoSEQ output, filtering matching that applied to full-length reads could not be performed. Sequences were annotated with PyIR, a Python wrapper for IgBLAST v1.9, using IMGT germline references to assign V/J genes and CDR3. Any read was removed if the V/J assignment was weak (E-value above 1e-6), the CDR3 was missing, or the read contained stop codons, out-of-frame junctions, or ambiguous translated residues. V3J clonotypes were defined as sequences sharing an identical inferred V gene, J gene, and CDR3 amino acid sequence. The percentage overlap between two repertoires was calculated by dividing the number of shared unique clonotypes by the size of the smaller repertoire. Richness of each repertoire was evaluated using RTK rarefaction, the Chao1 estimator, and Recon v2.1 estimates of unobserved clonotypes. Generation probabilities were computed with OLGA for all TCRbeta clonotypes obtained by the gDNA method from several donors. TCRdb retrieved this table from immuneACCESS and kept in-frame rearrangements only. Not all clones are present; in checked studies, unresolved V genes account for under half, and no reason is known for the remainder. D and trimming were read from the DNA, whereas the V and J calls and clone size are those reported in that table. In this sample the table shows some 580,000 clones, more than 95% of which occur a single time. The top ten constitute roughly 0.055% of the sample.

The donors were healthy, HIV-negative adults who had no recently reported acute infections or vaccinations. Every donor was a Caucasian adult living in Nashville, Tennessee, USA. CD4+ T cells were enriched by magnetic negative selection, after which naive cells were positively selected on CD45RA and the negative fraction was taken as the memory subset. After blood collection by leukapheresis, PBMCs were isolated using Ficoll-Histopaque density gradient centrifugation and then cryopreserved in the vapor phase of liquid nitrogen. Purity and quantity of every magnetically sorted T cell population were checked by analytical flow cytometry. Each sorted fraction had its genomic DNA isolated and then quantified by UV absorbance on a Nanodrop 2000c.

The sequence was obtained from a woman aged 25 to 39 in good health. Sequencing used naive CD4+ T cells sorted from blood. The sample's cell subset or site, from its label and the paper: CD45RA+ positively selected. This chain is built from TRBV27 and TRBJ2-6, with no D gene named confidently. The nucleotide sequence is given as TGTGCCAGCAGTTTGCTAAAGACGGCCAGCGGGGCCAACGTCCTGACTTTC. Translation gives CASSLLKTASGANVLTF. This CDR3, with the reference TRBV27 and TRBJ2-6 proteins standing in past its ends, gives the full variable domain EAQVTQNPRYLITVTGKKLTVTCSQNMNHEYMSWYRQDPGLGLRQIYYSMNVEVTDKGDVPEGYKVSRKEKRNFPLILESPSPNQTSLYFCASSLLKTASGANVLTFGAGSRLTVL.